This TCR beta chain was observed in a study of blood T cell repertoires in COVID-19. About the research overall: Samples representing acute and convalescent COVID-19 were sourced from the United States, Italy and Spain. PBMCs, B-cell-depleted T cells, or T cells were the source of the cDNA or gDNA that made up the material.

Germline CDR1 reads GTSNPN; CDR2 reads SVGIG (reference sequence). Between the trimmed V and J ends, which lost 7 bases and 10 bases, there was a span of 20 bases. The CDR3 runs 14 residues. This clone appeared a few times. In the source study's methods: Quantification of nucleated cells was approximated via reference gene primer amplification. Assay used: immunoSEQ multiplex PCR; TCRdb lists only in-frame clones, some missing. V and J calls and clone size are copied from that table; D and trimming were computed from the DNA. The profile shows tens of thousands of clones, roughly four fifths of them singletons.

This receptor was obtained from a man aged 40-49 years with acute or convalescent COVID-19. The rearrangement links TRBV30 to TRBJ1-6; TRBD1 is a possible D gene (5 bases). Sequencing used peripheral blood. The CDR3 here is CASVGGVIGSPLHF. The CDR3 DNA reads as TGTGCCTCCGTCGGGGGGGTTATCGGGTCACCCCTCCACTTT.